This T cell receptor beta chain was recovered during a study of cytomegalovirus exposure and HLA in healthy donors. The PCR had 60 Vbeta and 13 Jbeta primers. The repertoire was sequenced with immunoSEQ multiplex PCR; TCRdb's copy has only in-frame clones and lacks some. The table records roughly 150,000 clones, about four fifths of them present only once. Sequenced: PBMCs. The receptor was derived from a man aged 45-65 years in good health and CMV-seropositive.

As DNA, the CDR3 is TGTGCCAGCAGTTTATACAGTACCTACGAGCAGTACTTC. Its protein product is CASSLYSTYEQYF. The chain links TRBV27 to TRBJ2-7; D uncertain. The V end was cut by 1 base, the J end by 2 bases, with 6 bases between. This CDR3 comprises 13 residues. Germline lookup yields CDR1 MNHEY and CDR2 SMNVEV (reference sequence).